The 10 T cell receptor beta chains reported below all come from one sample, sequenced in a study of blood T cell repertoires in COVID-19. This table comes from immunoSEQ multiplex PCR, and its TCRdb copy is limited to in-frame clones, with some not included. Here the sample spans over 150,000 clones, about 83% being singletons. The sequenced sample was peripheral blood. The source of these receptors is a woman between 65 and 79 years old with COVID-19, enrolled during active disease.

The rearrangement uses TRBV28 and TRBJ1-6; D remains ambiguous. CDR1 and CDR2 from the germline V gene are MDHEN and SYDVKM. This CDR3 comprises 12 residues. V was shortened by 6 bases and J by 4 bases, with 4 bases between the two germline ends. Written as DNA, the CDR3 is TGTGCCAGCAGCCTGTATAATTCACCCCTCCACTTT. This gives the protein CASSLYNSPLHF. The full variable domain, its missing parts supplied by reference TRBV28 and TRBJ1-6, is DVKVTQSSRYLVKRTGEKVFLECVQDMDHENMFWYRQDPGLGLRLIYFSYDVKMKEKGDIPEGYSVSREKKERFSLILESASTNQTSMYLCASSLYNSPLHFGNGTRLTVT.

V and J are TRBV6-6 and TRBJ1-2, with 10 bases that match TRBD1. J lost 6 bases, V lost 6 bases, and 4 bases had no gene match. CDR1 and CDR2 from the germline V gene are MNHNY and SVGAGI (reference sequence). The CDR3 contains 13 residues. CDR3: CASRMTGGNGYTF. DNA of the CDR3: TGTGCCAGCAGGATGACAGGGGGCAATGGCTACACCTTC.

DNA of the CDR3: TGTGCCAGCAGTTCACCCCGGACATTATATAGCAATCAGCCCCAGCATTTT. Protein sequence: CASSSPRTLYSNQPQHF. The genes are TRBV28 and TRBJ1-5, with D maybe TRBD1 (5 bases). The CDR3 runs 17 residues. Germline CDR1 MDHEN, CDR2 SYDVKM. Trimming pared 4 bases from V and 0 bases from J, leaving 16 bases between.

The chain is built from TRBV19 and TRBJ2-3; 7 bases line up with TRBD1. Trimming took 5 bases from V and 4 from J; bases not matched to a gene: 9. This CDR3 comprises 15 residues. Per the germline V gene, CDR1 is LNHDA and CDR2 is SQIVND (reference sequence). For the CDR3, the DNA is TGTGCCAGTAGTGCTTCCAGGGGGATCTCAGATACGCAGTATTTT. It encodes CASSASRGISDTQYF.

V usage is TRBV5-1 and J usage is TRBJ1-1; weak D call: TRBD1 (5 bases). The CDR3 is made up of 14 amino acids. V dropped 5 bases and J dropped 5 bases, with 16 bases sitting between them. Germline assignment: CDR1 SGHRS and CDR2 YFSETQ. In DNA, the CDR3 is TGCGCCAGCAGATGGGCCCGGGGGGAAACTGAAGCTTTCTTT. Its translation is CASRWARGETEAFF.

The V and J genes are TRBV30 and TRBJ1-3; maybe TRBD1 (5 bases). Deletions cut 0 bases from V and 4 bases from J, with 13 bases between. Germline CDR1 GTSNPN, CDR2 SVGIG (reference sequence). The length of the CDR3 is 15 residues. The CDR3 coding sequence is TGTGCCTGGAGTGTACTGGAGGGGCCCGGAAACACCATATATTTT. Translated, it gives CAWSVLEGPGNTIYF.

A word on this clone: Other DNA sequences in the sample encode the same CDR3. The chain employs TRBV5-1 and TRBJ1-6, with D unresolved. The CDR3 totals 14 residues. Trimming removed 0 bases from V and 5 bases from J, with 6 bases in between. Germline V gene sequence: CDR1 SGHRS, CDR2 YFSETQ. The CDR3 nucleotides are TGCGCCAGCAGCTTGGGCGGGGATAATTCACCCCTCCACTTT. Its translation: CASSLGGDNSPLHF.

The chain's CDR3 is CASSPGQGATEAFF. CDR3 bases: TGTGCCAGCTCACCCGGACAGGGGGCTACTGAAGCTTTCTTT. The chain has TRBV18 and TRBJ1-1; 11 nucleotides align to TRBD1. The CDR3 is 14 amino acids. Unmatched junction bases numbered 2, after V lost 3 bases and J lost 5 bases. CDR1 and CDR2 from the germline V gene are KGHSH and LQKENI.

The CDR3 DNA is TGCGCCAGCAGCCAAGATTGGGGGGACTCCTATGGCTACACCTTC. Amino acid sequence: CASSQDWGDSYGYTF. The chain is built from TRBV4-1 and TRBJ1-2; maybe TRBD1 (5 bases). The length of the CDR3 is 15 residues. Trimming took off 0 bases at V and 4 bases at J, with 12 bases between the two ends. In germline, CDR1 is MGHRA, CDR2 YSYEKL.

V is TRBV5-1 and J is TRBJ2-1; 8 bases align to TRBD1. V lost 3 bases to trimming and J lost 8 bases; unmatched junction nucleotides: 1. There are 12 residues in the CDR3. The germline gives CDR1 SGHRS, CDR2 YFSETQ. CDR3 DNA sequence: TGCGCCAGCAGCTCGACAGGGGATGAGCAGTTCTTC. It codes for CASSSTGDEQFF.